Below are 20 T cell receptor beta chains sequenced from a single sample in a study of blood T cell repertoires in COVID-19. Sequencing was performed with immunoSEQ multiplex PCR; in TCRdb, only in-frame clones are kept and a portion is missing. The table lists about 31,000 clones, around 90% of them singletons. Material: peripheral blood. The origin of the receptors is a human donor in a cohort sampled during active COVID-19.

The chain is built from TRBV6-5 and TRBJ2-2; 10 nucleotides match TRBD1. CDR1 and CDR2 from the germline V gene are MNHEY and SVGAGI. This CDR3 has 15 residues. Germline trimming cut 4 bases from V and 5 bases from J; bases unmatched to any gene: 4. CDR3 protein: CASSWGGQGTGELFF. The CDR3 DNA follows: TGTGCCAGCAGTTGGGGGGGACAGGGGACCGGGGAGCTGTTTTTT.

The chain uses TRBV2 and TRBJ1-1; D is possibly TRBD1 (5 bases). V lost 8 bases and J lost 1, with 11 bases in between. Germline CDR1 and CDR2: SNHLY and FYNNEI. The CDR3 spans 13 residues. This CDR3 is CASGWGGNTEAFF. The CDR3, as DNA: TGTGCCAGCGGTTGGGGGGGGAACACTGAAGCTTTCTTT.

This chain links TRBV6-2 or TRBV6-3 with TRBJ1-1; 7 nucleotides agree with TRBD1. J lost 7 bases, V lost 2 bases, and 4 bases had no gene match. The CDR3 covers 13 residues. Germline-derived CDR1 and CDR2 are MNHEY and SVGEGT. Written as DNA, the CDR3 is TGTGCCAGCAGTTACGGGACAGCCCTTGAAGCTTTCTTT. It encodes CASSYGTALEAFF.

The V call is TRBV18, the J call TRBJ2-7, with D possibly matching TRBD2 (6 bases). The CDR3 is 14 amino acids. Germline CDR1 KGHSH, CDR2 LQKENI. Deletions cut 2 bases from V and 1 base from J, with 9 bases between. This CDR3 reads CASSPIGGSYEQYV. CDR3 coding DNA: TGTGCCAGCTCACCAATAGGAGGGTCCTACGAGCAGTACGTC.

This sequence joins TRBV9 and TRBJ2-3; 13 bases agree with TRBD2. There are 16 residues in the CDR3. Trimming removed 1 base from V and 5 bases from J; junction bases left unmatched: 4. Germline lookup yields CDR1 SGDLS and CDR2 YYNGEE. The CDR3 DNA reads as TGTGCCAGCAGCGTAAGGACTAGCGGGAGAGTAGATACGCAGTATTTT. Encoded protein: CASSVRTSGRVDTQYF.

The gene calls are TRBV28 and TRBJ1-1; 8 nucleotides line up with TRBD1. V lost 5 bases, J lost 11 bases, and 13 bases stayed unmatched. The CDR3 runs to 14 residues. Germline lookup yields CDR1 MDHEN and CDR2 SYDVKM. Written as DNA, the CDR3 is TGTGCCAGCAGTCCCCGGGACAGGTTTTCTGCTGCTTTCTTT. This codes for CASSPRDRFSAAFF.

V usage is TRBV2 and J usage is TRBJ2-5; weak D call: TRBD1 (5 bases). Germline V gives CDR1 SNHLY, CDR2 FYNNEI. This CDR3 has 13 amino acids. Deletions cut 6 bases from V and 5 bases from J, with 13 bases between. This CDR3 reads CASRGVSPETQYF. DNA for the CDR3: TGTGCCAGCAGAGGGGTGTCTCCGGAGACCCAGTACTTC.

The chain couples TRBV18 to TRBJ1-5, with D unclear. Germline CDR1 and CDR2: KGHSH and LQKENI. Trimming shortened V by 2 bases and J by 2 bases, and 7 bases separated the two germline ends. The CDR3 has 14 amino acids. The CDR3 spells CASSPAGGNQPQHF. In nucleotides, the CDR3 is TGTGCCAGCTCACCAGCCGGGGGCAATCAGCCCCAGCATTTT.

The chain links TRBV30 to TRBJ2-2; D gene unclear. This CDR3 has 14 amino acids. Germline loops: CDR1 GTSNPN, CDR2 SVGIG (reference sequence). V lost 1 base and J lost 0, with 6 bases in between. In DNA form, the CDR3 reads TGTGCCTGGAGTGGCGACTCGAACACCGGGGAGCTGTTTTTT. Its protein is CAWSGDSNTGELFF.

The CDR3: CSGGQAGNTEAFF. The CDR3 DNA follows: TGCAGCGGGGGGCAAGCGGGGAACACTGAAGCTTTCTTT. The J gene is TRBJ1-1, the V gene TRBV29-1, with D possibly matching TRBD1 (6 bases). The CDR3 length is 13 residues. Germline CDR1 is SQVTM and CDR2 is ANQGSEA. Between the trimmed V and J ends, which lost 7 bases and 1 base, there was a span of 13 bases.

CDR3 bases: TGTGCCAGCAGTTACTGGCCAGGGTCTGGGGCCAACGTCCTGACTTTC. Amino acid sequence: CASSYWPGSGANVLTF. The rearrangement links TRBV6-5 to TRBJ2-6, with D perhaps matching TRBD1 (5 bases). V lost 1 base and J lost 1, with 8 bases in between. Germline V gives CDR1 MNHEY, CDR2 SVGAGI. This CDR3 contains 16 residues.

In its sample, this clone ranks as medium-sized. The chain uses TRBV24-1 and TRBJ1-4; D is undetermined. The CDR3 spans 13 residues. CDR1 is KGHDR, CDR2 SFDVKD, per germline. The ends were cut back, 1 base at V and 11 bases at J, with 10 bases in the middle. This chain's CDR3 is CATSDFAGQKLFF. The CDR3 nucleotides are TGTGCCACCAGTGATTTTGCAGGTCAGAAACTGTTTTTT.

V usage is TRBV27 and J usage is TRBJ1-2; D possibly corresponds to TRBD1 (5 bases). The CDR3 is 13 amino acids. Germline CDR1 is MNHEY and CDR2 is SMNVEV (reference sequence). With 0 bases removed from V and 8 bases from J, the gap between germline ends came to 10 bases. CDR3 region: CASSLSGPWGYTF. The CDR3 region has the DNA TGTGCCAGCAGTTTATCGGGGCCCTGGGGCTACACCTTC.

The rearrangement links TRBV19 to TRBJ2-3, with 8 bases matching TRBD2. The V gene's germline CDR1 is LNHDA and CDR2 SQIVND (reference sequence). V gave up 1 base and J gave up 3 bases; unmatched junction bases: 9. The CDR3 is made up of 17 amino acids. The CDR3 reads CASSIVWPAGVTDTQYF. Written as DNA, the CDR3 is TGTGCCAGTAGTATAGTATGGCCAGCGGGAGTTACAGATACGCAGTATTTT.

The chain combines TRBV28 with TRBJ2-3; tentatively, D is TRBD1 (6 bases). This CDR3 is built from 17 residues. CDR1 is MDHEN and CDR2 is SYDVKM in the germline V gene. Trimming left V 2 bases short and J 4 bases short, with 19 bases between. This CDR3 reads CASSLNGRGYEADTQYF. The CDR3 nucleotides read TGTGCCAGCAGTTTAAACGGCAGGGGATATGAGGCAGATACGCAGTATTTT.

The rearrangement uses TRBV2 and TRBJ1-4; D is uncertain. The length of the CDR3 is 12 residues. V gave up 1 base and J gave up 15 bases, with 12 bases separating them. Germline V gives CDR1 SNHLY, CDR2 FYNNEI. The CDR3 DNA reads TGTGCCAGCAGTGAAGAAGAGCTGAATGTGTTTTTT. Translated, it gives CASSEEELNVFF. The variable domain in full, with the rest retrieved from reference TRBV2 and TRBJ1-4, is EPEVTQTPSHQVTQMGQEVILRCVPISNHLYFYWYRQILGQKVEFLVSFYNNEISEKSEIFDDQFSVERPDGSNFTLKIRSTKLEDSAMYFCASSEEELNVFFGSGTQLSVL.

V and J are TRBV7-9 and TRBJ1-1; D gene uncertain. The CDR3 extends over 12 amino acids. Germline assignment: CDR1 SEHNR and CDR2 FQNEAQ (reference sequence). V lost 4 bases and J 4 bases, leaving 7 bases between the germline ends. The CDR3 region has the DNA TGTGCCAGCAGCTCCGCCGGCACTGAAGCTTTCTTT. This encodes CASSSAGTEAFF. Looking up the rest from reference TRBV7-9 and TRBJ1-1 gives the full variable domain: DTGVSQNPRHKITKRGQNVTFRCDPISEHNRLYWYRQTLGQGPEFLTYFQNEAQLEKSRLLSDRFSAERPKGSFSTLEIQRTEQGDSAMYLCASSSAGTEAFFGQGTRLTVV.

This chain links TRBV7-2 with TRBJ1-5, with D possibly being TRBD1 (6 bases). Germline loops: CDR1 SGHTA, CDR2 FQGNSA. Trimming took off 5 bases at V and 6 bases at J, with 14 bases between the two ends. The CDR3 contains 14 residues. The CDR3 nucleotides read TGTGCCAGCAGCCTGATGCAGGGGAGTCAGCCCCAGCATTTT. This sequence encodes CASSLMQGSQPQHF.

Regarding this clone: At one end the junction does not follow the germline gene, possibly because of a read error. The V gene is TRBV7-7, the J gene TRBJ2-2, with 10 bases aligning to TRBD2. Germline assignment: CDR1 SSHAT and CDR2 FNYEAQ (reference sequence). The CDR3 sequence is 15 residues long. As DNA, the CDR3 is TGTGCTAGCAGCTTAGCGGGGGGAAACACCGGGGAGCTGTTTTTT. Its protein is CASSLAGGNTGELFF.

In DNA, the CDR3 is TGTGCCACCAGTGATCACAGGGGAGATACGCAGTATTTT. It specifies CATSDHRGDTQYF. This chain uses TRBV24-1 with TRBJ2-3; TRBD1 agrees at 7 bases. This CDR3 has 13 residues. Unmatched junction bases numbered 1, after V lost 3 bases and J lost 5 bases. The V gene's germline CDR1 is KGHDR and CDR2 SFDVKD.